These 18 T cell receptor beta chains were all obtained from the same sample, sequenced in a study of shared clonotypes between healthy human individuals. Using immunoSEQ multiplex PCR, the repertoire was profiled, and TCRdb retains in-frame clones only, with some absent. The data hold about 100,000 clones, with about 70% observed a single time. The material sequenced was memory CD8+ T cells sorted from blood. Subset indicated: CD45RO+ cells pooled with CCR7-negative TemRA cells. These receptors all come from a woman aged 30 to 39 in good health.

The table lists this clone with a few counts. V usage is TRBV2 and J usage is TRBJ2-7, with TRBD1 matching over 7 bases. The CDR3 has 13 residues. Trimming at V came to 9 bases and at J to 5 bases, leaving 10 bases not matched to a gene. In germline, CDR1 is SNHLY, CDR2 FYNNEI. CDR3 amino acids: CARQGSLADEQYF. For the CDR3, the DNA is TGTGCCAGACAGGGGAGCTTGGCGGACGAGCAGTACTTC. Together with reference TRBV2 and TRBJ2-7, the CDR3 gives the full variable domain: EPEVTQTPSHQVTQMGQEVILRCVPISNHLYFYWYRQILGQKVEFLVSFYNNEISEKSEIFDDQFSVERPDGSNFTLKIRSTKLEDSAMYFCARQGSLADEQYFGPGTRLTVT.

The chain uses TRBV7-6 and TRBJ2-7, with D perhaps being TRBD1 or TRBD2 (5 bases each). V was pared by 2 bases and J by 2 bases, with 16 bases between. The CDR3 totals 16 residues. Germline V gene sequence: CDR1 SGHVS, CDR2 FNYEAQ. In nucleotides, the CDR3 is TGTGCCAGCAGCTTATCCTTCTCGGGGCAGACCTACGAGCAGTACTTC. It specifies CASSLSFSGQTYEQYF.

The chain uses TRBV15 and TRBJ1-4, with 8 bases aligning to TRBD1. Per germline, CDR1 LNHNV and CDR2 YYDKDF (reference sequence). V lost 5 bases to trimming and J lost 7 bases; unmatched junction nucleotides: 9. The CDR3 consists of 15 residues. The CDR3 sequence: CATSGPTGEVEKLFF. Here the CDR3 DNA reads TGTGCCACCAGCGGACCGACAGGGGAGGTTGAAAAACTGTTTTTT.

The CDR3, as DNA: TGCGCCAGCAGCTTGGAGTTGAGCTCCTACAATGAGCAGTTCTTC. Its translation: CASSLELSSYNEQFF. The chain has TRBV5-1 and TRBJ2-1; no firm D call. The germline V gene encodes CDR1 SGHRS and CDR2 YFSETQ. The CDR3 contains 15 residues. Trimming took off 0 bases at V and 0 bases at J, with 7 bases between the two ends.

This clone was seen a single time. The rearrangement links TRBV28 to TRBJ1-6, with D hard to call. The CDR3 is 16 residues long. Germline-derived CDR1 and CDR2 are MDHEN and SYDVKM. Trimming took 2 bases from V and 0 from J, leaving 8 bases between them. CDR3 loop: CASSLAVDSYNSPLHF. CDR3 sequence (DNA): TGTGCCAGCAGTTTAGCGGTCGACTCCTATAATTCACCCCTCCACTTT.

The chain couples TRBV27 to TRBJ2-1; D uncertain. This CDR3 region has 13 residues. Germline assignment: CDR1 MNHEY and CDR2 SMNVEV (reference sequence). Between the trimmed V and J ends, which lost 0 bases and 8 bases, there was a span of 8 bases. The CDR3 bases are TGTGCCAGCAGTTTATCGATTAGGTATGAGCAGTTCTTC. This codes for CASSLSIRYEQFF.

The V gene is TRBV25-1, the J gene TRBJ1-2, with D unclear. Between the trimmed V and J ends, which lost 0 bases and 4 bases, there was a span of 6 bases. CDR3 length: 13 amino acids. The germline CDR1 and CDR2 sequences are MGHDK and SYGVNS. The CDR3 sequence: CASSEYTAYGYTF. The DNA for the CDR3 is TGTGCCAGCAGTGAATATACTGCCTATGGCTACACCTTC.

V is TRBV7-9 and J is TRBJ2-7; TRBD2 matches 12 bases. The junction had 0 bases not matched to a gene; V was cut back by 5 bases and J by 4 bases. CDR1 and CDR2 from the germline V gene are SEHNR and FQNEAQ (reference sequence). The CDR3 contains 13 residues. The CDR3: CASSGTSGYEQYF. CDR3 nucleotides: TGTGCCAGCAGCGGGACTAGCGGGTACGAGCAGTACTTC.

This chain connects TRBV10-3 to TRBJ1-3, with 7 positions matching TRBD1. Germline lookup yields CDR1 ENHRY and CDR2 SYGVKD. CDR3 length equals 13 residues. Trimming at V came to 9 bases and at J to 3 bases, leaving 5 bases not matched to a gene. CDR3 in DNA: TGTGCCATAGGACAGGACTTTGGAAACACCATATATTTT. This gives the protein CAIGQDFGNTIYF.

In this sample, this clone turned up a few times. This chain connects TRBV27 to TRBJ2-2; 7 bases fit TRBD2. This CDR3 has 16 residues. V was clipped by 3 bases and J by 6 bases; unmatched bases: 10. CDR1 MNHEY and CDR2 SMNVEV come from the germline V gene (reference sequence). The CDR3 coding sequence is TGTGCCAGCAGTTTTGATTCGGGGGGTTGGGCCGGGGAGCTGTTTTTT. This translates into CASSFDSGGWAGELFF.

V gene TRBV10-3 combines with J gene TRBJ2-7; a weak D match, TRBD1 (5 bases). Trimming pared 4 bases from V and 4 bases from J, leaving 11 bases between. The CDR3 totals 13 residues. Germline-derived CDR1 and CDR2 are ENHRY and SYGVKD. DNA of the CDR3: TGTGCCATCAGTGTCCAGGGCCTTTACGAGCAGTACTTC. This gives the protein CAISVQGLYEQYF.

V and J are TRBV29-1 and TRBJ2-5; 10 nucleotides align to TRBD2. V lost 5 bases and J lost 5; bases outside the gene matches: 20. Per germline, CDR1 SQVTM and CDR2 ANQGSEA. There are 18 residues in the CDR3. The DNA for the CDR3 is TGCAGCGTTTGTGCTCTAAAACCGGGACTAGCGTCTTGGGAGACCCAGTACTTC. Residues: CSVCALKPGLASWETQYF.

This clone was detected ten times or more. This specimen includes other DNA sequences encoding the same CDR3. This sequence joins TRBV28 and TRBJ1-2; tentatively, D is TRBD1 (5 bases). This CDR3 has 12 residues. Germline V CDR1 and CDR2: MDHEN, SYDVKM. The V end lost 4 bases, the J end lost 7 bases, and 10 bases lay between the germline ends. The CDR3 loop reads CASSSRVVGYTF. CDR3 nucleotides: TGTGCCAGCAGTTCCAGGGTAGTTGGCTACACCTTC.

J is TRBJ2-7 and V is TRBV28; 11 nucleotides agree with TRBD2. The germline V gene encodes CDR1 MDHEN and CDR2 SYDVKM. This CDR3 is built from 14 residues. J was trimmed by 6 bases and V by 5 bases; bases with no gene match: 6. The CDR3: CASSGTGTSGEQYF. In DNA form, the CDR3 reads TGTGCCAGCAGTGGAACCGGGACTAGCGGCGAGCAGTACTTC.

The chain is built from TRBV5-1 and TRBJ2-7; D uncertain. The V end was cut by 6 bases, the J end by 5 bases, with 6 bases between. The germline gives CDR1 SGHRS, CDR2 YFSETQ. CDR3 length: 10 residues. CDR3 coding DNA: TGCGCCAGCAAGAGGCACGAGCAGTACTTC. Its translation: CASKRHEQYF.

This clone has ten or more counts. The chain joins TRBV6-5 to TRBJ2-1; tentatively, D is TRBD1 (6 bases). This CDR3 spans 13 amino acids. Germline CDR1 and CDR2: MNHEY and SVGAGI. V was cut by 6 bases and J by 4 bases, with 10 bases left in between. DNA for the CDR3: TGTGCCAGCAGCCCGGGACATTACAATGAGCAGTTCTTC. Residues: CASSPGHYNEQFF.

This clone was seen a handful of times. V and J are TRBV5-4 and TRBJ2-7; D unresolved. Germline CDR1 and CDR2: SGHNT and YYREEE (reference sequence). Trimming pared 2 bases from V and 3 bases from J, leaving 6 bases between. This CDR3 is built from 12 residues. The CDR3 DNA follows: TGTGCCAGCAGCTTTGACAACTACGAGCAGTACTTC. It yields the protein CASSFDNYEQYF.

V gene TRBV9 combines with J gene TRBJ2-7; tentative D call: TRBD2 (6 bases). V shed 0 bases and J shed 6 bases, with 10 bases lying between them. Germline V gene lookup returns CDR1 SGDLS and CDR2 YYNGEE. The CDR3 is made up of 13 amino acids. CDR3 DNA: TGTGCCAGCAGCGTAGAAGGGACTCGCGAGCAGTACTTC. This sequence encodes CASSVEGTREQYF.